The entry below describes one TCR beta chain. This record belongs to a study of blood T cell repertoires in COVID-19. Study as a whole: Collection of acute and convalescent COVID-19 samples took place in the United States, Italy and Spain. Sample material is recorded as cDNA or gDNA derived from T cells, B-cell-depleted T cells, or PBMCs.

V lost 0 bases and J lost 3; bases outside the gene matches: 1. CDR1 SGHTA and CDR2 FQGTGA come from the germline V gene. This CDR3 has 16 residues. Original processing methods: From reference gene primer amplification, estimates of nucleated cell counts were derived. TCRdb's copy holds only in-frame clones and misses some; the assay was immunoSEQ multiplex PCR. The V and J calls and clone size come from that table; D and trimming were worked out from the DNA. The sample has fewer than 75,000 clones, around nine tenths seen once. This receptor was obtained from a man aged 70-80 years with acute or convalescent COVID-19. The sample comprised peripheral blood. This chain links TRBV7-3 with TRBJ2-5, with 13 bases lining up with TRBD2. The CDR3 nucleotides read TGTGCCAGCAGCTTAACGGGACTAGCGGGAAAAGAGACCCAGTACTTC. Translating gives CASSLTGLAGKETQYF.